This TCR beta chain was sequenced for a study of T cell responses to AZD1222 COVID-19 vaccine. The CDR3 has 14 amino acids. Between the trimmed V and J ends, which lost 2 bases and 7 bases, there was a span of 13 bases. In germline, CDR1 is SGHTS, CDR2 YDEGEE. The method was immunoSEQ multiplex PCR; TCRdb's version includes in-frame clones alone and lacks a portion of them. The sample yields roughly 35,000 clones, more than 75% seen once. Study-level results: An increase in Spike-specific TCR breadth and depth was observed after two AZD1222 doses.

In its sample, this clone is medium-sized (0.01 to 0.1%). Its antigen is not known. The sequences come from peripheral blood, collected 28 days after the second AZD1222 dose. The source is an adult who received the AZD1222 COVID-19 vaccine. The chain combines TRBV5-8 with TRBJ1-5; weak D call: TRBD1 (6 bases). The CDR3 sequence is CASSFYQGLQPQHF. CDR3 coding DNA: TGTGCCAGCAGCTTTTACCAGGGGTTGCAGCCCCAGCATTTT.